This TCR beta chain was captured by sequencing in a study of blood T cell repertoires in COVID-19. Study context: From T cells, B-cell-depleted T cells, or PBMCs came the material, which was cDNA or gDNA.

This CDR3 spans 15 amino acids. The V segment lost 5 bases and the J segment 7 bases; nucleotides outside the gene matches: 11. CDR1 and CDR2 from the germline V gene are SGHTA and FQGNSA. Study processing details: Estimation of nucleated cell counts was performed using reference gene primer amplification. Libraries were prepared by immunoSEQ multiplex PCR; TCRdb keeps only in-frame clonotypes and omits some of them. V and J calls and clone size follow that table, whereas D and trimming were derived from the DNA. Of 150,000 to 200,000 clones listed, approximately 80% are singletons. The rearrangement uses TRBV7-2 and TRBJ2-5; 9 nucleotides line up with TRBD2. The TCR comes from a woman aged 60-70 years who had recovered from COVID-19. Sample: PBMCs or T cells enriched from blood (not recorded which). Here the CDR3 DNA reads TGTGCCAGCAGCCCCTCGGGTGCAGCGGGAGGGACCCAGTACTTC. Encoded protein: CASSPSGAAGGTQYF.